The rows below give T cell receptor beta chains drawn from one sample of a study of CD8 T cells in ankylosing spondylitis. Each CDR3 protein gets one entry after TCRdb re-called the 5' RACE reads with MiXCR. The data hold about 130,000 distinct CDR3 sequences, with roughly 9% observed a single time. The sample was blood, either unsorted or a sorted T cell fraction (not recorded which). Receptors originate from a male donor with ankylosing spondylitis or in good health (not recorded which). The CDR3 runs from the conserved cysteine through the conserved F or W. Each record gives: V gene, CDR3 protein.

v_call: TRBV28; cdr3_aa: CASSSGLALYNEQFF
v_call: TRBV5-6; cdr3_aa: CASSVGLPNEQFF
v_call: TRBV7-2; cdr3_aa: CASSPTSGMASYEQYF
v_call: TRBV12-3/TRBV12-4; cdr3_aa: CASSTHKNTEAFF
v_call: TRBV6-1; cdr3_aa: CASSQDRGRSETQYF
v_call: TRBV27; cdr3_aa: CASSLGVGYEQYF
v_call: TRBV12-3/TRBV12-4; cdr3_aa: CASRTQGSSYNSPLHF
v_call: TRBV7-2; cdr3_aa: CASISGLAGVVGETQYF
v_call: TRBV24-1; cdr3_aa: CATSAPGANVLTF
v_call: TRBV5-1; cdr3_aa: CASSLEVTANTGELFF
v_call: TRBV25-1; cdr3_aa: CASSSPGTGYEQYF
v_call: TRBV29-1; cdr3_aa: CSVEAQGMSEQFF
v_call: TRBV12-3/TRBV12-4; cdr3_aa: CASSATSGPLSYEQYF
v_call: TRBV18; cdr3_aa: CASSPVQGNSPLHF
v_call: TRBV6-2/TRBV6-3; cdr3_aa: CASSYSRLAGRFEQYF
v_call: TRBV28; cdr3_aa: CASSLLGASRSGELFF
v_call: TRBV29-1; cdr3_aa: CSVATTPADEQFF
v_call: TRBV28; cdr3_aa: CASSFLGQGYNEQFF
v_call: TRBV20-1; cdr3_aa: CSAISRRGYNEQFF
v_call: TRBV20-1; cdr3_aa: CSASGIQAYEQYF
v_call: TRBV5-1; cdr3_aa: CASSREVRGDIQYF
v_call: TRBV29-1; cdr3_aa: CSVGRGDGYTF
v_call: TRBV5-1; cdr3_aa: CASRIASAGGQFF
v_call: TRBV20-1; cdr3_aa: CSARPGQRIYYYADEQFF
v_call: TRBV7-9; cdr3_aa: CASSLEWQGGEQYF
v_call: TRBV7-8; cdr3_aa: CASRQSRLAGNRETQYF
v_call: TRBV29-1; cdr3_aa: CSVDLGHRGDTQYF
v_call: TRBV29-1; cdr3_aa: CSVGNRGPLAKNIQYF
v_call: TRBV5-1; cdr3_aa: CASSLEPGAYYNEQFF